This TCR beta chain was observed in a study of blood T cell repertoires in COVID-19. Across the study: Collection of acute and convalescent COVID-19 samples took place in the United States, Italy and Spain. The analysed material was cDNA or gDNA that came from T cells, B-cell-depleted T cells, or PBMCs.

Original handling: By means of reference gene primer amplification, nucleated cell counts were estimated. The table came from immunoSEQ multiplex PCR; TCRdb's copy has only in-frame clones and leaves some out. The V and J calls and clone size were taken over from that table, and D and trimming were inferred from the DNA. The table includes 150,000 to 200,000 clones, roughly 70% detected once. The CDR3 is 17 residues long. V dropped 3 bases and J dropped 0; count of bases not matched to a gene: 9. Per the germline V gene, CDR1 is DFQATT and CDR2 is SNEGSKA (reference sequence). V usage is TRBV20-1 and J usage is TRBJ2-7; 12 bases line up with TRBD2. The TCR comes from an elderly woman with acute or convalescent COVID-19. The sample was peripheral blood. The CDR3 region has the DNA TGCAGTGCTAGTGCCCTAGCGGGAGGGTTTCTCTCCTACGAGCAGTACTTC. Its protein product is CSASALAGGFLSYEQYF.